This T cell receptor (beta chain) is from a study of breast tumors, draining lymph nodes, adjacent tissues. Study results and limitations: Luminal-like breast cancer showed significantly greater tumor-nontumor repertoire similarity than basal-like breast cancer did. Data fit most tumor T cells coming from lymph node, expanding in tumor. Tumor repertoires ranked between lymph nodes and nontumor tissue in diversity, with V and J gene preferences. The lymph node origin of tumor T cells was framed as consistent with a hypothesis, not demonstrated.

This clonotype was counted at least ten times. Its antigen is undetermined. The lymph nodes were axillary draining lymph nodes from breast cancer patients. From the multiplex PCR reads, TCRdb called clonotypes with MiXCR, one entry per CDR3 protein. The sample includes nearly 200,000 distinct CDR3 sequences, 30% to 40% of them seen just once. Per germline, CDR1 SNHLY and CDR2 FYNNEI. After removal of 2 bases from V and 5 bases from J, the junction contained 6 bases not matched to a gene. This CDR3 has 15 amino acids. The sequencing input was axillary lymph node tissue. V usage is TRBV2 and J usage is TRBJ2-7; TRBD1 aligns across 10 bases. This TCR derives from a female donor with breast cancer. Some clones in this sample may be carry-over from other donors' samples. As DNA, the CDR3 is TGTGCCAGCAGTGAAAGAGGGACAGGGGTTGACGAGCAGTACTTC. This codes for CASSERGTGVDEQYF. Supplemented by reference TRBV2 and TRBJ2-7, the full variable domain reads EPEVTQTPSHQVTQMGQEVILRCVPISNHLYFYWYRQILGQKVEFLVSFYNNEISEKSEIFDDQFSVERPDGSNFTLKIRSTKLEDSAMYFCASSERGTGVDEQYFGPGTRLTVT.